A single sample gave rise to the 23 T cell receptor beta chains below, sequenced in a study of T-cell reconstitution after alpha-beta-depleted transplantation in children. Unique molecular identifiers were used in preparing the TCRbeta library. MiXCR, run by TCRdb on the PCR reads, gives a single entry per CDR3 protein. The sample contains hundreds of thousands of distinct CDR3 sequences, around a sixth of which appear only once. The sequences come from PBMCs, mostly from graft donor cells, collected 360 days after TCRalphabeta/CD19-depleted stem cell transplant. The source of these receptors is a male patient between 2 and 9 years old who had a stem cell transplant for acute lymphoblastic leukemia, so the T cells may come from the graft donor.

This clonotype was counted many times. J is TRBJ1-2 and V is TRBV28, with D unclear. Germline CDR1 reads MDHEN; CDR2 reads SYDVKM. The V end lost 3 bases, the J end lost 0 bases, and 5 bases lay between the germline ends. CDR3 length equals 13 residues. In DNA, the CDR3 is TGTGCCAGCAGTTTTGCGGCTAACTATGGCTACACCTTC. It specifies CASSFAANYGYTF.

This clonotype was recorded a few times. V usage is TRBV6-2 or TRBV6-3 and J usage is TRBJ2-7, with D perhaps matching TRBD2 (6 bases). V was trimmed by 2 bases and J by 1 base, leaving 18 bases between them. In germline, CDR1 is MNHEY, CDR2 SVGEGT. This CDR3 region has 17 residues. The DNA of the CDR3 is TGTGCCAGCAGTTACGTGATCCCGACTAGTCATTCCTACGAGCAGTACTTC. Amino acids: CASSYVIPTSHSYEQYF.

This clonotype was picked up many times. The CDR3 reads CASKGTAGNTGELFF. The DNA of the CDR3 is TGTGCCAGCAAGGGGACGGCAGGGAACACCGGGGAGCTGTTTTTT. The chain carries TRBV7-8 and TRBJ2-2, with D perhaps TRBD1 or TRBD2 (5 bases each). Germline CDR1 is SGHVS and CDR2 is FQNEAQ. The CDR3 length is 15 residues. Trimming removed 7 bases from V and 1 base from J, with 13 bases in between.

Many counts were recorded for this clonotype. The chain combines TRBV2 with TRBJ2-7; TRBD2 is a possible D gene (7 bases). The CDR3 covers 15 residues. Germline-derived CDR1 and CDR2 are SNHLY and FYNNEI. The V gene lost 4 bases and the J gene lost 6 bases, with 19 bases spanning the gap. The CDR3 loop reads CASSGIAGAQREQYF. The CDR3 region has the DNA TGTGCCAGCAGTGGGATCGCGGGGGCGCAGCGCGAGCAGTACTTC.

This clonotype was seen a few times. The chain has TRBV29-1 and TRBJ2-4, with D possibly matching TRBD1 (5 bases). This CDR3 spans 16 amino acids. CDR1 is SQVTM, CDR2 ANQGSEA, per germline. The germline V and J ends were trimmed by 0 bases and 0 bases, with 12 bases remaining between them. The chain's CDR3 is CSVEDTGHKAKNIQYF. For the CDR3, the DNA is TGCAGCGTTGAAGATACCGGACACAAAGCCAAAAACATTCAGTACTTC.

As to this clonotype: The junction and the germline gene differ at one end; a read error may be behind it. This rearrangement joins TRBV5-1 to TRBJ2-2; D may be TRBD1 (6 bases). Per germline, CDR1 SGHRS and CDR2 YFSETQ. This CDR3 is 15 amino acids long. The CDR3 is CASSGDTANTGELFF. In nucleotides, the CDR3 is TGCGCCAGCAGCGGGGACACCGCGAACACGGGGGAGCTGTTTTTT.

The rearrangement uses TRBV11-2 and TRBJ2-3; 8 nucleotides match TRBD2. This CDR3 contains 19 residues. Germline V lookup: CDR1 SGHAT, CDR2 FQNNGV. V was clipped by 1 base and J by 2 bases; unmatched bases: 14. Here the CDR3 reads CASSLVWRGAGRHTDTQYF. The DNA of the CDR3 is TGTGCCAGCAGCTTAGTATGGCGGGGGGCCGGCCGTCACACAGATACGCAGTATTTT.

The chain recombines TRBV29-1 with TRBJ1-1; the D is unclear. CDR1 is SQVTM and CDR2 is ANQGSEA in the germline V gene. V gave up 5 bases and J gave up 11 bases, with 12 bases separating them. The CDR3 covers 10 residues. The CDR3 here is CSVLREHAFF. In DNA, the CDR3 is TGCAGCGTTCTTCGGGAGCACGCTTTCTTT.

The chain combines TRBV12-3 or TRBV12-4 with TRBJ1-1; no clear D. The length of the CDR3 is 13 residues. Trimming shortened V by 5 bases and J by 3 bases, and 10 bases separated the two germline ends. The DNA for the CDR3 is TGTGCCAGCAGTCTAAGAGAGGACACTGAAGCTTTCTTT. Amino acid sequence: CASSLREDTEAFF.

This clonotype was observed a handful of times. The chain couples TRBV12-3 or TRBV12-4 to TRBJ2-1; D unclear. Trimming cost V 2 bases and J 5 bases, with 10 bases left between them. There are 14 residues in the CDR3. In DNA form, the CDR3 reads TGTGCCAGCAGTTTACAGGACGGTAACAATGAGCAGTTCTTC. It translates to CASSLQDGNNEQFF.

This clonotype has a count of ten or more. This chain connects TRBV7-2 to TRBJ2-3; no definite D call. Germline assignment: CDR1 SGHTA and CDR2 FQGNSA. V was trimmed by 4 bases and J by 6 bases, leaving 20 bases between them. The CDR3 runs 16 residues. The CDR3 here is CASSSARLMGPDTQYF. The CDR3 DNA follows: TGTGCCAGCAGCTCGGCGCGGTTAATGGGCCCGGATACGCAGTATTTT.

This clonotype has only a few counts. The chain joins TRBV4-3 to TRBJ1-5; 10 nucleotides match TRBD1. The V and J ends lost 0 bases and 7 bases, in that order; junction bases with no gene match: 6. There are 16 residues in the CDR3. Looked up from germline, CDR1 is LGHNA and CDR2 is YSLEER. The CDR3 DNA follows: TGCGCCAGCAGCCAAGATGGGGGACAGGGGCTGCAGCCCCAGCATTTT. Translated: CASSQDGGQGLQPQHF.

The chain has TRBV27 and TRBJ1-1; tentatively, D is TRBD1 (6 bases). Germline V lookup: CDR1 MNHEY, CDR2 SMNVEV (reference sequence). Trimming cost V 3 bases and J 2 bases, with 13 bases left between them. The length of the CDR3 is 15 residues. The CDR3 region is CASSFRQVPNTEAFF. The CDR3 bases are TGTGCCAGCAGTTTCCGACAGGTCCCCAACACTGAAGCTTTCTTT.

This clonotype has a handful of counts. This chain connects TRBV7-2 to TRBJ2-5; D possibly corresponds to TRBD2 (7 bases). Trimming shortened V by 5 bases and J by 3 bases, and 16 bases separated the two germline ends. The CDR3 length is 15 residues. Looked up from germline, CDR1 is SGHTA and CDR2 is FQGNSA. The CDR3 DNA follows: TGTGCCAGCAGCCCGAGGGGGGGCGCGGAAGAGACCCAGTACTTC. It codes for CASSPRGGAEETQYF.

This clonotype was observed at least ten times. The rearrangement joins TRBV18 to TRBJ2-5, with no clear D. V was trimmed by 3 bases and J by 3 bases, leaving 2 bases between them. The germline CDR1 and CDR2 sequences are KGHSH and LQKENI. This CDR3 is 11 amino acids long. This CDR3 is CASSPEETQYF. CDR3 bases: TGTGCCAGCTCACCGGAAGAGACCCAGTACTTC.

This clonotype has a handful of counts. V is TRBV5-5 and J is TRBJ2-1, with 11 bases aligning to TRBD2. V shed 3 bases and J 2 bases; nucleotides not matched to a gene: 1. The germline CDR1 and CDR2 sequences are SGHKS and YYEKEE (reference sequence). The CDR3 consists of 15 residues. Here the CDR3 DNA reads TGTGCCAGCAGCTCTAGCGGGGGGACCTACAATGAGCAGTTCTTC. Its protein is CASSSSGGTYNEQFF.

In its sample, this clonotype was seen a few times. The rearrangement joins TRBV4-3 to TRBJ2-3; D unclear. V was clipped by 0 bases and J by 6 bases, with 7 bases between them. This CDR3 spans 13 amino acids. Germline CDR1 reads LGHNA; CDR2 reads YSLEER. The CDR3: CASSQEYRDTQYF. CDR3 coding DNA: TGCGCCAGCAGCCAAGAGTATCGGGATACGCAGTATTTT.

This clonotype appeared many times. The CDR3 region is CASSPQSRGPNTGELFF. The CDR3 nucleotides read TGTGCCAGCTCACCACAGTCGCGGGGGCCGAACACCGGGGAGCTGTTTTTT. V is TRBV18 and J is TRBJ2-2, with D perhaps matching TRBD2 (7 bases). The CDR3 extends over 17 amino acids. V dropped 1 base and J dropped 0 bases, with 12 bases sitting between them. Germline lookup yields CDR1 KGHSH and CDR2 LQKENI.

This clonotype was counted only a few times. The rearrangement joins TRBV5-1 to TRBJ2-3; 7 bases fit TRBD2. The CDR3 has 15 amino acids. Germline V gene data show CDR1 as SGHRS and CDR2 as YFSETQ. The junction had 8 bases not matched to a gene; V was cut back by 5 bases and J by 2 bases. The CDR3 is CASRHLAVVTDTQYF. DNA of the CDR3: TGCGCCAGCAGACATCTAGCGGTGGTCACAGATACGCAGTATTTT.

The table lists this clonotype with a few counts. This chain uses TRBV7-2 with TRBJ1-4, with 9 bases identical to TRBD1. Germline CDR1 SGHTA, CDR2 FQGNSA. The CDR3 has 13 amino acids. The V and J ends lost 8 bases and 6 bases, in that order; junction bases with no gene match: 4. CDR3 amino acids: CASARDRDEKLFF. The CDR3 DNA follows: TGTGCCAGCGCCCGGGACAGGGATGAAAAACTGTTTTTT.

The chain has TRBV12-3 or TRBV12-4 and TRBJ2-7, with D tentatively TRBD2 (7 bases). The CDR3 runs to 15 residues. Trimming shortened V by 8 bases and J by 3 bases, and 20 bases separated the two germline ends. CDR3 sequence: CASGERGGRNYEQYF. The CDR3 DNA is TGTGCCAGCGGCGAAAGGGGGGGGCGGAACTACGAGCAGTACTTC.

This clonotype was seen a handful of times. V is TRBV7-2 and J is TRBJ2-4, with TRBD1 matching 7 bases. V was pared by 0 bases and J by 0 bases, with 17 bases of the junction left unmatched. The CDR3 length is 21 residues. Germline assignment: CDR1 SGHTA and CDR2 FQGNSA. The CDR3 sequence is CASSLAPLSRDSHLAKNIQYF. The CDR3 DNA is TGTGCCAGCAGCTTAGCCCCGCTGTCCCGGGACAGTCATTTAGCCAAAAACATTCAGTACTTC.

This clonotype showed up just a few times. The rearrangement links TRBV15 to TRBJ2-6; 8 bases fit TRBD1. Trimming cost V 0 bases and J 4 bases; bases outside gene matches: 2. The CDR3 spans 16 residues. CDR1 is LNHNV and CDR2 is YYDKDF in the germline V gene (reference sequence). CDR3 sequence reads: CATSRDRGPGANVLTF. The CDR3 bases are TGTGCCACCAGCAGAGACAGGGGGCCAGGGGCCAACGTCCTGACTTTC. Full variable domain (rest looked up from reference TRBV15 and TRBJ2-6): DAMVIQNPRYQVTQFGKPVTLSCSQTLNHNVMYWYQQKSSQAPKLLFHYYDKDFNNEADTPDNFQSRRPNTSFCFLDIRSPGLGDTAMYLCATSRDRGPGANVLTFGAGSRLTVL.